This TCR beta chain was identified in a study of T cell repertoires in cytomegalovirus infection (dated by TCRdb to between 2017 and 2020). Regarding the study in general: Donor HLA type was relevant to the analysis, as public TCR beta signatures indicated carriage of CMV infection together with the matching HLA type. Summary of the overall study and its limitations: In both this cohort and an independent cohort of under 450 donors, the cumulative frequency of public TCR beta family members distinguished carriers of CMV infection plus the relevant HLA type. The ex vivo response was dominated by HLA-C-restricted CMV-specific TCR beta clonotypes, which also provided the single most frequent clonotype in two of eight donors.

At least ten counts were recorded for this clonotype. Its antigen has not been determined. No per-base quality is available; no much larger clone lies one base away. Sequencing used an Illumina HiSeq 1500. In-frame beta chains were kept once TCRdb had trimmed the public reads at Q25 with fastp and called clones with MiXCR. Rows are unified per CDR3 protein, each entry keeping the most common DNA and genes. This sample is represented by some 200,000 distinct CDR3 sequences; 9.5% of them were singletons. The leading ten clones occupy approximately 4.6% of the sample. For CDR1 and CDR2, the germline V gene lists MNHNS and SASEGT. The CDR3, cysteine through phenylalanine, is 13 amino acids long. CDR3 DNA is the only sequence kept; it has 39 bases, read in frame from the first base. V trim: 7 bases; J trim: 9 bases; unmatched bases: 6.

This chain is built from TRBV6-1 and TRBJ1-6; TRBD1 aligns with 7 central bases. This clonotype originated in a human donor in good health (CMV status not recorded). Some clones in this sample may be carry-over from other donors' samples. Sequencing input: PBMCs. The DNA sequence is TGTGCCAGCATGGGACAGCCCGGTTCACCCCTCCACTTT. Its translation reads: CASMGQPGSPLHF.